This entry lists 28 T cell receptor beta chains sequenced from one sample in a study of T cell repertoires in cytomegalovirus infection. Using its own MiXCR run on the reads, TCRdb lists one record per CDR3 protein. The table records about 160,000 distinct CDR3 sequences, about a fifth of them present only once. Their recognized antigens are unknown. Sequencing used CD8+ T cells from cultured PBMCs, obtained from culture after CMV antigen stimulation. The receptors here all came from a human donor in good health (CMV status not recorded). Some clones in this sample may be carry-over from other donors' samples.

This clonotype was counted a few times. This chain links TRBV4-1 with TRBJ1-3, with unresolved D. Germline values: CDR1 MGHRA, CDR2 YSYEKL. The CDR3 loop spans 16 amino acids. V lost 0 bases, J lost 0 bases, and 9 bases lay in between. The DNA for the CDR3 is TGCGCCAGCAGCCAAGATCCGGAGGCCTCTGGAAACACCATATATTTT. Amino acid sequence: CASSQDPEASGNTIYF.

The chain links TRBV27 to TRBJ1-6, with D perhaps matching TRBD1 (5 bases). The CDR3 sequence is 13 residues long. Germline-derived CDR1 and CDR2 are MNHEY and SMNVEV (reference sequence). The CDR3 is CAVGGTNNSPLHF. In nucleotides, the CDR3 is TGTGCTGTGGGGGGGACTAATAATTCACCCCTCCACTTT.

This chain connects TRBV6-1 to TRBJ1-6; D uncertain. CDR1 and CDR2 from the germline V gene are MNHNS and SASEGT. The length of the CDR3 is 15 residues. With 4 bases removed from V and 0 bases from J, the gap between germline ends came to 7 bases. CDR3 DNA sequence: TGTGCCAGCAGTGCTAGGAGCTCCTATAATTCACCCCTCCACTTT. Translating it yields CASSARSSYNSPLHF.

The gene calls are TRBV4-1 and TRBJ2-7, with D perhaps given as TRBD1 or TRBD2 (6 bases each). Trimming removed 1 base from V and 6 bases from J, with 16 bases in between. From germline, CDR1 is MGHRA and CDR2 YSYEKL. This CDR3 is built from 15 residues. CDR3 sequence reads: CASSQAGGRGTEQYF. CDR3 sequence (DNA): TGCGCCAGCAGCCAAGCCGGGGGCCGAGGCACCGAGCAGTACTTC.

This chain joins TRBV6-1 and TRBJ1-2; 7 bases are a match to TRBD1. Germline-derived CDR1 and CDR2 are MNHNS and SASEGT. CDR3 length: 14 amino acids. J gave up 8 bases and V 4 bases, and 10 bases lay outside the gene matches. The CDR3 bases are TGTGCCAGCAGTGCGTATCGACAGGGACGGGGCTACACCTTC. Its protein product is CASSAYRQGRGYTF.

The count of this clonotype is one. This clone may be a read error of a much larger clone one base away. This sequence joins TRBV11-2 and TRBJ2-5; D is perhaps TRBD2 (6 bases). Germline lookup yields CDR1 SGHAT and CDR2 FQNNGV. This CDR3 comprises 13 residues. The CDR3 nucleotides are TGTGCCAGCAGCTTAGGCAGGGAGGAGACCCTGTACTTC. This gives the protein CASSLGREETLYF.

The chain has TRBV7-9 and TRBJ1-1, with TRBD1 as a possible D gene (5 bases). V was shortened by 6 bases and J by 3 bases, with 17 bases between the two germline ends. Per the germline V gene, CDR1 is SEHNR and CDR2 is FQNEAQ (reference sequence). The CDR3 covers 15 residues. CDR3 sequence (DNA): TGTGCCAGCAGTCGGAACTGGGGGATGGACACTGAAGCTTTCTTT. Its translation is CASSRNWGMDTEAFF.

The sample holds a few counts of this clonotype. The chain couples TRBV12-3 or TRBV12-4 to TRBJ1-6; a weak D match, TRBD1 (5 bases). This CDR3 spans 15 amino acids. Trimming left V 3 bases short and J 10 bases short, with 16 bases between. CDR3 DNA sequence: TGTGCCAGCAGTTTGGTAGGGGCACCGCAGTCACCCCTCCACTTT. Translating gives CASSLVGAPQSPLHF.

The chain recombines TRBV2 with TRBJ1-5; D gene ambiguous. V dropped 8 bases and J dropped 6 bases, with 11 bases sitting between them. Per germline, CDR1 SNHLY and CDR2 FYNNEI. The length of the CDR3 is 12 residues. The CDR3 region has the DNA TGTGCCAGCGGGGTGGGCGGTCAGCCCCAGCATTTT. It translates to CASGVGGQPQHF.

This clonotype was detected a few times. This sequence joins TRBV7-8 and TRBJ1-1; D ambiguous. Germline V gene data show CDR1 as SGHVS and CDR2 as FQNEAQ. The CDR3 contains 16 residues. With 0 bases removed from V and 1 base from J, the gap between germline ends came to 12 bases. The CDR3 is CASSLAGYGPNTEAFF. CDR3 nucleotide sequence: TGTGCCAGCAGCTTAGCGGGGTATGGGCCGAACACTGAAGCTTTCTTT. The full variable domain, with the rest looked up from reference TRBV7-8 and TRBJ1-1, is GAGVSQSPRYKVAKRGQDVALRCDPISGHVSLFWYQQALGQGPEFLTYFQNEAQLDKSGLPSDRFFAERPEGSVSTLKIQRTQQEDSAVYLCASSLAGYGPNTEAFFGQGTRLTVV.

V usage is TRBV7-2 and J usage is TRBJ2-1, with TRBD2 matching 13 bases. CDR1 is SGHTA and CDR2 is FQGNSA in the germline V gene. The CDR3 has 16 residues. With 5 bases clipped from V and 4 bases from J, the junction kept 5 bases outside the gene matches. The CDR3 region has the DNA TGTGCCAGCAGCGCGGGACTAGCGGGGCCATACAATGAGCAGTTCTTC. Translated, it gives CASSAGLAGPYNEQFF.

CDR3 residues: CASSSGTGLSGANVLTF. In nucleotides, the CDR3 is TGTGCCAGCAGCTCCGGGACAGGACTCTCTGGGGCCAACGTCCTGACTTTC. The chain couples TRBV7-6 to TRBJ2-6; 8 positions agree with TRBD1. The trim removed 4 bases at V and 0 bases at J, leaving 5 bases unmatched. There are 17 residues in the CDR3. The germline V gene encodes CDR1 SGHVS and CDR2 FNYEAQ.

This clonotype occurred a few times. The chain combines TRBV4-1 with TRBJ2-7; 8 bases are shared with TRBD1. V was clipped by 3 bases and J by 5 bases; unmatched bases: 6. Per germline, CDR1 MGHRA and CDR2 YSYEKL. The CDR3 has 14 amino acids. This chain's CDR3 is CASSQELQGDEQYF. DNA for the CDR3: TGCGCCAGCAGCCAGGAGTTACAGGGGGACGAGCAGTACTTC.

The chain joins TRBV7-3 to TRBJ2-7; 11 positions agree with TRBD2. The CDR3 contains 16 residues. After removal of 3 bases from V and 2 bases from J, the junction contained 6 bases not matched to a gene. Germline V gives CDR1 SGHTA, CDR2 FQGTGA. Here the CDR3 DNA reads TGTGCCAGCAGCTTCTCCGGGACTAGCGGAACCTACGAGCAGTACTTC. The encoded protein is CASSFSGTSGTYEQYF.

The J gene is TRBJ1-4, the V gene TRBV7-2, with no clear D. The germline V and J ends were trimmed by 1 base and 6 bases, with 18 bases remaining between them. The germline gives CDR1 SGHTA, CDR2 FQGNSA. This CDR3 region has 17 residues. CDR3 protein: CASSLGAVGRYDEKLFF. The CDR3, as DNA: TGTGCCAGCAGCTTAGGGGCAGTAGGACGGTACGATGAAAAACTGTTTTTT.

V and J are TRBV27 and TRBJ1-6; D gene uncertain. The CDR3 extends over 15 amino acids. Germline CDR1 MNHEY, CDR2 SMNVEV (reference sequence). Trimming pared 2 bases from V and 0 bases from J, leaving 5 bases between. The CDR3 protein is CASSLQSSYNSPLHF. CDR3 nucleotides: TGTGCCAGCAGTTTACAAAGCTCCTATAATTCACCCCTCCACTTT.

This sequence joins TRBV7-8 and TRBJ2-7, with a weak D call TRBD1 (6 bases). The CDR3 totals 19 residues. Trimming took off 1 base at V and 1 base at J, with 23 bases between the two ends. Germline V gene lookup returns CDR1 SGHVS and CDR2 FQNEAQ. The CDR3, as DNA: TGTGCCAGCAGCTTAGATGCTTCTCTTGGGACATCATTATCCTACGAGCAGTACTTC. It encodes CASSLDASLGTSLSYEQYF.

This clonotype was picked up a small number of times. V is TRBV28 and J is TRBJ1-2, with D unclear. Trimming took off 3 bases at V and 7 bases at J, with 9 bases between the two ends. The CDR3 consists of 12 residues. Germline loops: CDR1 MDHEN, CDR2 SYDVKM. This CDR3 reads CASSFKGIGYTF. CDR3 DNA sequence: TGTGCCAGCAGTTTCAAGGGTATTGGCTACACCTTC.

The chain uses TRBV14 and TRBJ2-1; either TRBD1 or TRBD2 may fit D (5 bases each). The CDR3 runs to 13 residues. Germline-derived CDR1 and CDR2 are SGHDN and FVKESK. Deletions cut 9 bases from V and 6 bases from J, with 15 bases between. The CDR3 coding sequence is TGTGCCAGTTCGGGACCACGTCTCAATGAGCAGTTCTTC. It is translated as CASSGPRLNEQFF.

The rearrangement joins TRBV30 to TRBJ1-1, with D hard to call. The CDR3 length is 16 residues. CDR1 and CDR2 from the germline V gene are GTSNPN and SVGIG (reference sequence). DNA of the CDR3: TGTGCACAAGACGGGTCTTCGGATTCGGGTGACACTGAAGCTTTCTTT. This codes for CAQDGSSDSGDTEAFF.

The genes are TRBV7-3 and TRBJ2-6, with D perhaps given as TRBD1 or TRBD2 (5 bases each). V shed 4 bases and J shed 2 bases, with 9 bases lying between them. Looked up from germline, CDR1 is SGHTA and CDR2 is FQGTGA. This CDR3 region has 15 residues. The CDR3 DNA sequence: TGTGCCAGCAGCTCCAGGGAGCCTGGGGCCAACGTCCTGACTTTC. Translation gives CASSSREPGANVLTF.

This clonotype was counted at least ten times. This sequence joins TRBV7-8 and TRBJ2-3; TRBD2 agrees at 13 bases. V lost 6 bases and J lost 7; bases outside the gene matches: 10. This CDR3 comprises 16 residues. Per the germline V gene, CDR1 is SGHVS and CDR2 is FQNEAQ. CDR3: CASRHTSGGARYTQYF. CDR3 DNA sequence: TGTGCCAGCAGGCATACTAGCGGGGGGGCCAGGTATACGCAGTATTTT.

J is TRBJ1-2 and V is TRBV10-3; 9 nucleotides align to TRBD1. Trimming at V came to 7 bases and at J to 6 bases, leaving 3 bases not matched to a gene. The V gene's germline CDR1 is ENHRY and CDR2 SYGVKD. There are 12 residues in the CDR3. The CDR3 region is CAITGQGNGYTF. The CDR3 region has the DNA TGTGCCATCACCGGACAGGGGAATGGCTACACCTTC.

The gene calls are TRBV12-3 or TRBV12-4 and TRBJ2-5; the D gene is possibly TRBD1 (7 bases). Trimming cost V 3 bases and J 7 bases, with 27 bases left between them. The CDR3 length is 18 residues. The CDR3 region is CASSFPEEGQSTRWTQYF. The CDR3 coding sequence is TGTGCCAGCAGTTTCCCGGAGGAGGGACAGTCTACGCGGTGGACCCAGTACTTC.

The chain recombines TRBV28 with TRBJ2-7, with a tentative D call TRBD2 (5 bases). This CDR3 is built from 14 residues. CDR1 and CDR2 (germline): MDHEN, SYDVKM. Trimming shortened V by 9 bases and J by 5 bases, and 20 bases separated the two germline ends. CDR3 sequence: CASRQLAGVDEQYF. CDR3 sequence (DNA): TGTGCCAGTCGTCAGTTGGCCGGGGTGGACGAGCAGTACTTC.

The rearrangement joins TRBV7-8 to TRBJ2-1, with 13 bases aligning to TRBD2. V lost 5 bases and J lost 8; bases outside the gene matches: 6. The CDR3 loop spans 15 amino acids. In germline, CDR1 is SGHVS, CDR2 FQNEAQ. Here the CDR3 reads CASSLGLAGNDEQFF. The DNA for the CDR3 is TGTGCCAGCAGCCTGGGACTAGCGGGGAACGATGAGCAGTTCTTC. The variable domain in full, completed from reference TRBV7-8 and TRBJ2-1, reads GAGVSQSPRYKVAKRGQDVALRCDPISGHVSLFWYQQALGQGPEFLTYFQNEAQLDKSGLPSDRFFAERPEGSVSTLKIQRTQQEDSAVYLCASSLGLAGNDEQFFGPGTRLTVL.

The chain joins TRBV5-5 to TRBJ1-5, with no clear D. Germline loops: CDR1 SGHKS, CDR2 YYEKEE (reference sequence). V lost 0 bases and J 0 bases, leaving 4 bases between the germline ends. The CDR3 contains 14 residues. The CDR3 spells CASSLGPSNQPQHF. DNA for the CDR3: TGTGCCAGCAGCTTGGGCCCTAGCAATCAGCCCCAGCATTTT.

This sequence joins TRBV7-9 and TRBJ2-2; 11 nucleotides line up with TRBD2. V trimming: 1 base; J trimming: 8 bases; junction bases outside the gene matches: 9. There are 17 residues in the CDR3. Looked up from germline, CDR1 is SEHNR and CDR2 is FQNEAQ (reference sequence). CDR3 in amino acids: CASSLGATSGVEGELFF. The CDR3 bases are TGTGCCAGCAGCTTAGGGGCGACTAGCGGGGTCGAAGGGGAGCTGTTTTTT.